The T cell receptor beta chain under discussion was sequenced for a study of tissue T cells after allogeneic stem cell transplantation. Only in-frame clones appear in the TCRdb table, and some are missing; sequencing was by immunoSEQ multiplex PCR. In the table there are more than 4,000 clones, around a third of which are singletons. Turning to this clone: Antigen specificity is unknown. An end of the junction differs from the germline gene, which may be a read error. Genes and germline come from the mouse. The CDR3 goes on 1 residue after the read ends, and that part is filled in from the germline J gene.

Study-level results: Tissue-detected TCR repertoire was only partly captured by blood and spleen T cells. Within patients, tissue anatomy strongly shaped TCR repertoire composition.

Per the germline V gene, CDR1 is NSHNY and CDR2 is SYGAGN. The length of the CDR3 is 15 residues. Time point described: mouse harvest day 14 after allogeneic transplant. Each mouse received 10^7 T-cell-depleted marrow cells plus 10^6 splenic CD5+ T cells by tail vein. This mouse GVHD model was MHC-mismatched B6 to BALB/c, profiled day 7 or 14. Sequenced: skin. This chain connects TRBV13-1 to TRBJ2-5, with TRBD2 identical over 11 bases. The clonotype was recovered from a female BALB/c mouse given C57BL/6 T cells with graft-versus-host disease after an allogeneic hematopoietic cell transplant. The CDR3 bases that were read are TGTGCCAGCGGTGACGACTGGGGGGGGCAAGACACCCAGTAC. It is translated as CASGDDWGGQDTQY. The whole CDR3 reads CASGDDWGGQDTQYF.